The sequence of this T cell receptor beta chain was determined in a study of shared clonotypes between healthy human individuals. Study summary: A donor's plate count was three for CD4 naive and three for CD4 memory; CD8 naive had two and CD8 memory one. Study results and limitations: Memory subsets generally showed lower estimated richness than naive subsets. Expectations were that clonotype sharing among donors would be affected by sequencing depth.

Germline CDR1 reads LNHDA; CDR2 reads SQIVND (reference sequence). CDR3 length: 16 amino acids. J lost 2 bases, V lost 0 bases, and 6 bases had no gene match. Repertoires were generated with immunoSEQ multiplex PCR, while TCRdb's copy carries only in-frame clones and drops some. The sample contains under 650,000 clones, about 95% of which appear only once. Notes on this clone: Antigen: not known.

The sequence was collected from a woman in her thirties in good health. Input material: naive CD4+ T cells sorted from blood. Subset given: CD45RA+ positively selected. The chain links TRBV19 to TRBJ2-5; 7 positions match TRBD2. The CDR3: CASSIDHREAQETQYF. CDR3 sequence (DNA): TGTGCCAGTAGTATAGATCATCGGGAGGCACAAGAGACCCAGTACTTC.